This TCR beta chain was recorded in a study of low-dose radiotherapy and immunotherapy resistance in tumors. About the study: Nivolumab was given to patients as a 240 mg flat dose every two weeks, and ipilimumab at 1 mg/kg every six weeks. Both were delivered intravenously.

TRAV- and TRBV-specific primers primed first-strand cDNA, covering alpha and beta chains. Over approximately 19 PCR cycles, TCRs were amplified from a constant-region primer and V-primer adapter. Amplification of the isolated mRNA used in vitro transcription. TCRdb ran MiXCR on the reads and lists one entry per CDR3 protein. The repertoire has under 70,000 distinct CDR3 sequences, around a quarter of them found once; the top ten carry about 7%. The ends lost 1 base at V and 4 bases at J; junction bases unmatched: 15. The CDR3 totals 19 residues. The germline V gene encodes CDR1 SGHTA and CDR2 FQGNSA. This clonotype came up many times. Documented time point: after trial treatment. Described treatment: LDRT plus nivolumab, ipilimumab, low-dose cyclophosphamide and aspirin (RACIN trial). Every donor's regimen consisted of nivolumab, ipilimumab, aspirin, low-dose cyclophosphamide and low-dose radiotherapy.

The receptor was derived from a male donor with prostate cancer. Sequenced material: PBMCs, taken after low-dose radiotherapy plus immunotherapy. The gene calls are TRBV7-2 and TRBJ2-5; 10 nucleotides line up with TRBD2. The CDR3 reads CASSLVATSGRQRPETQYF. DNA for the CDR3: TGTGCCAGCAGCTTAGTGGCGACTAGCGGGCGTCAGCGTCCAGAGACCCAGTACTTC. The entire variable domain, with the rest obtained from reference TRBV7-2 and TRBJ2-5, is as follows: GAGVSQSPSNKVTEKGKDVELRCDPISGHTALYWYRQSLGQGLEFLIYFQGNSAPDKSGLPSDRFSAERTGGSVSTLTIQRTQQEDSAVYLCASSLVATSGRQRPETQYFGPGTRLLVL.